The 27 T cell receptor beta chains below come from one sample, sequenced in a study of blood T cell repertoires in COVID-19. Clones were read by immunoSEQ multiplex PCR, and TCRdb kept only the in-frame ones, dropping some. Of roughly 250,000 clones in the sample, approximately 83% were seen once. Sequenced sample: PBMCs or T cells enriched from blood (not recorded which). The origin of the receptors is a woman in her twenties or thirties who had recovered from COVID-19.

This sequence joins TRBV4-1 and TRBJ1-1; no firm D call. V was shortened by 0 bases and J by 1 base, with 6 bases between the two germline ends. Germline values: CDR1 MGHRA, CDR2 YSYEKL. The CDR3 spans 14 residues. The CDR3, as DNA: TGCGCCAGCAGCCAAGAGTCCCGGAACACTGAAGCTTTCTTT. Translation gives CASSQESRNTEAFF.

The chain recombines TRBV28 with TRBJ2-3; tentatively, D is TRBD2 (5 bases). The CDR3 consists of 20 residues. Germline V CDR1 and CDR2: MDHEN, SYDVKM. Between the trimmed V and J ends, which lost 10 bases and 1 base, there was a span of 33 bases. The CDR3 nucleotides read TGTGCCACCATAATACGGACGAAGCCCGAGGGTACTTTCGGCACAGATACGCAGTATTTT. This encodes CATIIRTKPEGTFGTDTQYF. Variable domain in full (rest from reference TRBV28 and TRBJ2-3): DVKVTQSSRYLVKRTGEKVFLECVQDMDHENMFWYRQDPGLGLRLIYFSYDVKMKEKGDIPEGYSVSREKKERFSLILESASTNQTSMYLCATIIRTKPEGTFGTDTQYFGPGTRLTVL.

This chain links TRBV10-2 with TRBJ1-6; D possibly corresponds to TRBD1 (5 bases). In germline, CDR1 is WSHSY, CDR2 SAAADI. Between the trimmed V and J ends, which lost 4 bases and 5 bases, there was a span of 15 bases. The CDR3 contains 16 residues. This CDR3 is CASSGRRGADNSPLHF. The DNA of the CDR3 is TGCGCCAGCAGTGGGAGGAGGGGCGCGGATAATTCACCCCTCCACTTT.

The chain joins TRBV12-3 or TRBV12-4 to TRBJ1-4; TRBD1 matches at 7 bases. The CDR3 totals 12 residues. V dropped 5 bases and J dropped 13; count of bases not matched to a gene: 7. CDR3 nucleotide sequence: TGTGCCAGCAGTCCACAGGGGATTCGACTGTTTTTT. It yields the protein CASSPQGIRLFF.

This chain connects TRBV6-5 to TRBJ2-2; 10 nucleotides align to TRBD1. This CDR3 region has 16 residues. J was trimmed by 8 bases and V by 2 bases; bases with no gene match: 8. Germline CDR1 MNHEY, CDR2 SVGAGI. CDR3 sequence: CASSYGDRGRSGELFF. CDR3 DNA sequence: TGTGCCAGCAGTTACGGGGACAGGGGAAGGTCAGGGGAGCTGTTTTTT.

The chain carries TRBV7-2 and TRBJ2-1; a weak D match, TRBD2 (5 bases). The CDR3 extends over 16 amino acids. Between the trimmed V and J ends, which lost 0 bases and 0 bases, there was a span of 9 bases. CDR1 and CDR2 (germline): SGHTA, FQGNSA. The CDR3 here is CASSLAGEISYNEQFF. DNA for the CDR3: TGTGCCAGCAGCTTAGCGGGAGAGATCTCCTACAATGAGCAGTTCTTC.

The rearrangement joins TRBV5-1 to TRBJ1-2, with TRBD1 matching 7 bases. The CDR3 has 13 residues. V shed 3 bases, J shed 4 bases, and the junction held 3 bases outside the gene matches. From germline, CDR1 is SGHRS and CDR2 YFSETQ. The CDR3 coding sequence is TGCGCCAGCAGCTGGGGACAGTCCTATGGCTACACCTTC. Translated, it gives CASSWGQSYGYTF.

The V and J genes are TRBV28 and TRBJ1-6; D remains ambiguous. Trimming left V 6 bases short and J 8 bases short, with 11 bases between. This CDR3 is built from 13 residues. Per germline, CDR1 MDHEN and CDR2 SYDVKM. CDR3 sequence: CASSTIDDSPLHF. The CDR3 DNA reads TGTGCCAGCAGCACTATCGACGATTCACCCCTCCACTTT.

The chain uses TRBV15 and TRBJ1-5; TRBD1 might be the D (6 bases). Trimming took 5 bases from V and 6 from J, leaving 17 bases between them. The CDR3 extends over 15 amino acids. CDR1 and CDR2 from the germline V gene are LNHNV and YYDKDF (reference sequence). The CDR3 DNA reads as TGTGCCACCAGCCCAACGGGGGGGGCGGGTCAGCCCCAGCATTTT. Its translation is CATSPTGGAGQPQHF.

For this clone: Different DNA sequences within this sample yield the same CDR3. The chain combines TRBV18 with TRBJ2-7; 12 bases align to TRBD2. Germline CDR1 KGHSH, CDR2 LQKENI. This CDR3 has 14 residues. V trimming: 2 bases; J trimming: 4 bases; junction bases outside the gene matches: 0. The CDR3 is CASSPGLAGYEQYF. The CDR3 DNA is TGTGCCAGCTCACCAGGACTAGCGGGGTACGAGCAGTACTTC.

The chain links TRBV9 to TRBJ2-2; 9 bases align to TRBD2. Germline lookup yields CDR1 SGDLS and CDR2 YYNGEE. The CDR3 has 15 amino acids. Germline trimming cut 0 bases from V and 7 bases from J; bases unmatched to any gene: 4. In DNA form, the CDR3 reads TGTGCCAGCAGCGTAGAACTAGCGGGCAACGGGGAGCTGTTTTTT. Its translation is CASSVELAGNGELFF.

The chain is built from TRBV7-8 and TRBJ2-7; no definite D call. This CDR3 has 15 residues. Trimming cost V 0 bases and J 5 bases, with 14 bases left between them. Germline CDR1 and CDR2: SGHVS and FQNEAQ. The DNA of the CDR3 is TGTGCCAGCAGCTTAGCGAGGCGTGAGCCCGACGAGCAGTACTTC. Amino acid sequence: CASSLARREPDEQYF.

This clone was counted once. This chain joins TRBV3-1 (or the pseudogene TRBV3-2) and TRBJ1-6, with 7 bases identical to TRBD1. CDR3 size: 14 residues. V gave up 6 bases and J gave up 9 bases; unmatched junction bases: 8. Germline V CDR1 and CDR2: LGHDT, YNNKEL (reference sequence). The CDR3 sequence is CASSHDRESSPLHF. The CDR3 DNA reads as TGTGCCAGCAGTCACGACAGGGAGTCTTCACCCCTCCACTTT.

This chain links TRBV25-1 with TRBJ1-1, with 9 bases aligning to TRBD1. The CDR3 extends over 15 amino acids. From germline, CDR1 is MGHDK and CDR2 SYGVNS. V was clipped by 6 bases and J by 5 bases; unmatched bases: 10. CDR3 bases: TGTGCCAGCAGGCACACAGGGGGCGCGAGTACTGAAGCTTTCTTT. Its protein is CASRHTGGASTEAFF.

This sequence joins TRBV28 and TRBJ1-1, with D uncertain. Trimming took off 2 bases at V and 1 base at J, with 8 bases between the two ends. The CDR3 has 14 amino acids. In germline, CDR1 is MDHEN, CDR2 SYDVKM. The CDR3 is CASSLRNRNTEAFF. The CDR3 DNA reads TGTGCCAGCAGTTTAAGGAACAGGAACACTGAAGCTTTCTTT. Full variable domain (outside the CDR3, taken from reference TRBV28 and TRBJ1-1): DVKVTQSSRYLVKRTGEKVFLECVQDMDHENMFWYRQDPGLGLRLIYFSYDVKMKEKGDIPEGYSVSREKKERFSLILESASTNQTSMYLCASSLRNRNTEAFFGQGTRLTVV.

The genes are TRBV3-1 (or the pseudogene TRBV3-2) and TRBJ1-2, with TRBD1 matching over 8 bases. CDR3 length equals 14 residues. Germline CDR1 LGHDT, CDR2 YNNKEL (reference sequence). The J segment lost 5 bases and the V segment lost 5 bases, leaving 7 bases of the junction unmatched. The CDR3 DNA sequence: TGTGCCAGCAGCAGGACAGGGCCTTTTTATGGCTACACCTTC. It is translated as CASSRTGPFYGYTF.

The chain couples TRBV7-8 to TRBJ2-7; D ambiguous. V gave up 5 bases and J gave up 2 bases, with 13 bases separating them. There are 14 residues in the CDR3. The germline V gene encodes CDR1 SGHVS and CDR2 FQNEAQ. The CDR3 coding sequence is TGTGCCAGCAGCGGGTCGGCAGGCACCTACGAGCAGTACTTC. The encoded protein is CASSGSAGTYEQYF.

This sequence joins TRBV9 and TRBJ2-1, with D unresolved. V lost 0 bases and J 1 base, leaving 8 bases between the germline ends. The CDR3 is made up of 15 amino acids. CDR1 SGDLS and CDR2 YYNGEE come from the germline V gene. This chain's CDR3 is CASSVDGLSYNEQFF. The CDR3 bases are TGTGCCAGCAGCGTAGACGGTTTATCCTACAATGAGCAGTTCTTC.

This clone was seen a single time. CDR3 region: CATSAGAEVSQHF. The CDR3 DNA follows: TGTGCCACCTCGGCGGGGGCCGAAGTATCCCAGCATTTT. The rearrangement uses TRBV24-1 and TRBJ1-5, with D perhaps matching TRBD1 (6 bases). The CDR3 loop spans 13 amino acids. Germline values: CDR1 KGHDR, CDR2 SFDVKD. Trimming took 9 bases from V and 11 from J, leaving 19 bases between them.

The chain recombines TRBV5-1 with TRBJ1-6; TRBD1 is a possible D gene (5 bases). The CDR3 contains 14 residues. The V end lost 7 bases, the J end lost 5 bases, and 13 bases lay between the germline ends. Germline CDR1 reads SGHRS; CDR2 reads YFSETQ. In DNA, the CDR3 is TGCGCCAGCCGTTCAGGGCGAGATAATTCACCCCTCCACTTT. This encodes CASRSGRDNSPLHF.

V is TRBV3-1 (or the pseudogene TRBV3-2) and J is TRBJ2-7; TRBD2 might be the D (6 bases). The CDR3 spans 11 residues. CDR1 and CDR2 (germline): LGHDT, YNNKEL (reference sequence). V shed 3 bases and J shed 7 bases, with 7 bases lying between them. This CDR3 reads CASSQGREQYF. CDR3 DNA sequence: TGTGCCAGCAGCCAGGGGAGGGAGCAGTACTTC.

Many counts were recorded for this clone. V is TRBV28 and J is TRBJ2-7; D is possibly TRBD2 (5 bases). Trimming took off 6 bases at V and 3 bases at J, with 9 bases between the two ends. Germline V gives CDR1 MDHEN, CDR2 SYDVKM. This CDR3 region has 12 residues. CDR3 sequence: CASSRGIYEQYF. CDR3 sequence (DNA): TGTGCCAGCAGCCGGGGAATCTACGAGCAGTACTTC.

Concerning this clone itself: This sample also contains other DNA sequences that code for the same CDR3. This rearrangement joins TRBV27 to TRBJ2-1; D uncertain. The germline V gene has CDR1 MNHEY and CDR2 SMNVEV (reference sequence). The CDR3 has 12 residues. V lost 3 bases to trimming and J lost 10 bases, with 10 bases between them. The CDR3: CASSFLAREQFF. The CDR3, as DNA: TGTGCCAGCAGTTTCCTTGCCAGGGAGCAGTTCTTC.

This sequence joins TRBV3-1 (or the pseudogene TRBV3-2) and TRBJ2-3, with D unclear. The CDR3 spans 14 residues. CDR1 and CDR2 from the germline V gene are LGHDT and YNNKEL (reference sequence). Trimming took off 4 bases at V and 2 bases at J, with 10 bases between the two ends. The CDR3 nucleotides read TGTGCCAGCAGCCGCGACTGGAACACAGATACGCAGTATTTT. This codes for CASSRDWNTDTQYF.

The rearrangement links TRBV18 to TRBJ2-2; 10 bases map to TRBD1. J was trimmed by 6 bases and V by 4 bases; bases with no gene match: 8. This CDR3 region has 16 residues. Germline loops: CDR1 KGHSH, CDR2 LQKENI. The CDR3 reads CASSLPRDRGAGELFF. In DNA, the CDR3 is TGTGCCAGCTCACTACCCCGGGACAGGGGTGCCGGGGAGCTGTTTTTT.

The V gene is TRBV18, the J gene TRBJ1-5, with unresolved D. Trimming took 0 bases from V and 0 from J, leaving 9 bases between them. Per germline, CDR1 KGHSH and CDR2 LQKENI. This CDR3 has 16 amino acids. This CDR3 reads CASSPPSEASNQPQHF. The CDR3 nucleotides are TGTGCCAGCTCACCACCGTCGGAGGCTAGCAATCAGCCCCAGCATTTT.

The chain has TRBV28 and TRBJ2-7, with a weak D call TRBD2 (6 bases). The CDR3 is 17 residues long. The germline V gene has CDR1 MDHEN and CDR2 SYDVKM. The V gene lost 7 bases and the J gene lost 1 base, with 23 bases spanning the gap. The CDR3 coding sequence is TGTGCCAGCACCGAGAGACCAGGAGGGTGGAGATCCTACGAGCAGTACTTC. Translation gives CASTERPGGWRSYEQYF.